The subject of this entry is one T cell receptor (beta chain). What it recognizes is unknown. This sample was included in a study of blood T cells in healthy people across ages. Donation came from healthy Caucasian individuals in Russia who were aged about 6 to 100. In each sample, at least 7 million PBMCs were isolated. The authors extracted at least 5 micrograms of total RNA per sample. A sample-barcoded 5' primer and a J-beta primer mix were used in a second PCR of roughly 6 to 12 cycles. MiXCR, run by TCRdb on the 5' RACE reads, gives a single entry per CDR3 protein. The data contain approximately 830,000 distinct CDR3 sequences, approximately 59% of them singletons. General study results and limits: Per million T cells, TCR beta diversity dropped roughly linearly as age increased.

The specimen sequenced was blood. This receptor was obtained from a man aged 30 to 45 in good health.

The CDR3 DNA is TGTGCCAGCACCAATCCCGGTTATGGCTACACCTTC. This gives the protein CASTNPGYGYTF. V usage is TRBV7-2 and J usage is TRBJ1-2; D unclear. Trimming took off 7 bases at V and 5 bases at J, with 11 bases between the two ends. Germline V gene data show CDR1 as SGHTA and CDR2 as FQGNSA. CDR3 length equals 12 residues.